The 30 T cell receptor beta chains given below trace back to one sample, sequenced in a study. One entry per CDR3 protein results from TCRdb running MiXCR on the 5' RACE reads. In the table there are 25,000 to 40,000 distinct CDR3 sequences, around a quarter of which are singletons. Sequenced: memory CD4+ T cells sorted from blood. Specified subset: memory CD4+ T cells, CD4+CD45RO+CD25-. The receptors originated from a female donor with breast cancer.

This clonotype was detected a few times. The J gene is TRBJ2-4, the V gene TRBV3-1; the D is unclear. From germline, CDR1 is LGHDT and CDR2 YNNKEL (reference sequence). Trimming cost V 4 bases and J 7 bases, with 14 bases left between them. This CDR3 has 14 residues. CDR3 bases: TGTGCCAGCAGCCCCGTCGCCAGTATCAACATTCAGTACTTC. Amino acids: CASSPVASINIQYF.

With regard to this clonotype: A single base separates this from a much larger clone, so it may be a read error. This chain links TRBV4-2 with TRBJ2-5; D is unresolved. Trimming removed 0 bases at V and 4 bases at J, with 9 bases between. Germline lookup yields CDR1 LGHNA and CDR2 YNFKEQ. The CDR3 is 14 amino acids. Here the CDR3 reads CASSQDVGPETQYF. Written as DNA, the CDR3 is TGTGCCAGCAGCCAAGATGTAGGGCCAGAGACCCAGTACTTC.

This clonotype counts as medium-sized. J is TRBJ2-7 and V is TRBV12-3 or TRBV12-4, with unresolved D. The CDR3 spans 13 residues. V was pared by 7 bases and J by 0 bases, with 10 bases between. The CDR3 reads CASTTPSSYEQYF. The DNA of the CDR3 is TGTGCCAGCACTACTCCTAGCTCCTACGAGCAGTACTTC.

A few counts support this clonotype. V usage is TRBV24-1 and J usage is TRBJ2-2, with a possible D match to TRBD1 (5 bases). The CDR3 spans 15 residues. Germline V gives CDR1 KGHDR, CDR2 SFDVKD. Trimming removed 4 bases from V and 4 bases from J, with 12 bases in between. The CDR3 sequence is CATSDPDRPTGELFF. CDR3 DNA sequence: TGTGCCACCAGTGACCCTGACAGACCCACCGGGGAGCTGTTTTTT.

The V gene is TRBV20-1, the J gene TRBJ2-3; D might be TRBD1 (6 bases). The CDR3 is made up of 15 amino acids. Trimming pared 2 bases from V and 4 bases from J, leaving 16 bases between. Germline loops: CDR1 DFQATT, CDR2 SNEGSKA (reference sequence). This CDR3 reads CSARSSVGASDTQYF. CDR3 sequence (DNA): TGCAGTGCTAGATCCTCCGTGGGGGCTTCAGATACGCAGTATTTT.

The table lists this clonotype with a count of one. A much more abundant neighbour one base away suggests this may be a read error. The chain uses TRBV5-1 and TRBJ2-7; D not resolved. Germline V gene sequence: CDR1 SGHRS, CDR2 YFSETQ. This CDR3 has 13 amino acids. The CDR3 region is CASSLGSSYEPYF. CDR3 coding DNA: TGCGCCAGCAGCTTGGGCAGCTCCTACGAGCCGTACTTC. The variable domain in full, with the rest retrieved from reference TRBV5-1 and TRBJ2-7, is KAGVTQTPRYLIKTRGQQVTLSCSPISGHRSVSWYQQTPGQGLQFLFEYFSETQRNKGNFPGRFSGRQFSNSRSEMNVSTLELGDSALYLCASSLGSSYEPYFGPGTRLTVT.

The chain carries TRBV25-1 and TRBJ2-4; unclear D gene. The germline V gene has CDR1 MGHDK and CDR2 SYGVNS. The CDR3 sequence is 13 residues long. V was shortened by 2 bases and J by 6 bases, with 8 bases between the two germline ends. CDR3 amino acids: CASSEGDLNIQYF. CDR3 nucleotide sequence: TGTGCCAGCAGTGAAGGGGATCTAAACATTCAGTACTTC.

This rearrangement joins TRBV4-1 to TRBJ1-5, with a weak D call TRBD1 (6 bases). Trimming removed 4 bases at V and 2 bases at J, with 12 bases between. The CDR3 runs to 15 residues. CDR1 and CDR2 (germline): MGHRA, YSYEKL. The CDR3 nucleotides read TGCGCCAGCAGCCGACAGGCTCTAGGCAATCAGCCCCAGCATTTT. Its translation: CASSRQALGNQPQHF.

This clonotype was detected a few times. This chain connects TRBV5-6 to TRBJ2-1; 9 bases match TRBD2. V lost 4 bases to trimming and J lost 5 bases; unmatched junction nucleotides: 7. The CDR3 runs 15 residues. The germline V gene encodes CDR1 SGHDT and CDR2 YYEEEE. The chain's CDR3 is CASSRPGLAHNEQFF. CDR3 coding DNA: TGTGCCAGCAGCCGTCCGGGACTAGCACACAATGAGCAGTTCTTC.

This clonotype was seen only a few times. The gene calls are TRBV7-3 and TRBJ2-3; 8 bases are shared with TRBD2. There are 14 residues in the CDR3. Germline CDR1 and CDR2: SGHTA and FQGTGA. The junction had 9 bases not matched to a gene; V was cut back by 7 bases and J by 6 bases. The CDR3 protein is CASKRGSGEDTQYF. The CDR3 bases are TGTGCCAGCAAACGCGGTAGCGGGGAGGATACGCAGTATTTT.

In this sample, this clonotype turned up a few times. This chain connects TRBV9 to TRBJ2-5; TRBD1 matches at 11 bases. The ends lost 4 bases at V and 4 bases at J; junction bases unmatched: 6. In germline, CDR1 is SGDLS, CDR2 YYNGEE. The CDR3 runs to 15 residues. CDR3 in DNA: TGTGCCAGCAGCACAGGACAGGGGGCGGGAGAGACCCAGTACTTC. Its translation: CASSTGQGAGETQYF.

This clonotype was counted many times. The rearrangement joins TRBV6-1 to TRBJ2-3, with 12 positions matching TRBD2. Germline V gives CDR1 MNHNS, CDR2 SASEGT. The CDR3 is 17 amino acids. Trimming removed 6 bases from V and 2 bases from J; junction bases left unmatched: 9. CDR3 sequence: CASSADTSGGTTDTQYF. The CDR3 DNA reads TGTGCCAGCAGCGCCGACACTAGCGGGGGGACCACAGATACGCAGTATTTT.

This clonotype appeared many times. The V and J genes are TRBV6-5 and TRBJ1-2; D is ambiguous. Per the germline V gene, CDR1 is MNHEY and CDR2 is SVGAGI. Between the trimmed V and J ends, which lost 2 bases and 6 bases, there was a span of 1 base. The CDR3 spans 10 residues. The CDR3 DNA reads TGTGCCAGCAGTTACGATGGCTACACCTTC. Encoded protein: CASSYDGYTF.

A few counts support this clonotype. The chain employs TRBV12-3 or TRBV12-4 and TRBJ2-2; D may be TRBD1 (6 bases). Trimming removed 5 bases at V and 7 bases at J, with 20 bases between. The CDR3 has 16 amino acids. CDR3 residues: CASSPRQASIGGELFF. The CDR3 region has the DNA TGTGCCAGCAGTCCGAGACAGGCCTCCATTGGCGGGGAGCTGTTTTTT.

In this sample, this clonotype turned up a few times. The chain is built from TRBV6-2 or TRBV6-3 and TRBJ2-7, with 10 bases identical to TRBD2. Trimming cost V 2 bases and J 4 bases; bases outside gene matches: 8. The CDR3 length is 16 residues. Germline CDR1 is MNHEY and CDR2 is SVGEGT. In DNA, the CDR3 is TGTGCCAGCAGTTACGCCGCTAGCGGGAGTAAATACGAGCAGTACTTC. Translation gives CASSYAASGSKYEQYF.

V and J are TRBV27 and TRBJ2-1, with 7 bases that match TRBD2. V lost 6 bases and J lost 9; bases outside the gene matches: 8. Per germline, CDR1 MNHEY and CDR2 SMNVEV (reference sequence). The CDR3 has 13 residues. The CDR3 bases are TGTGCCAGCAGAAATAGCGGGTTCAGTGAGCAGTTCTTC. Its protein is CASRNSGFSEQFF.

This clonotype has a count of ten or more. The V call is TRBV12-3 or TRBV12-4, the J call TRBJ1-1; D not resolved. V was cut by 6 bases and J by 4 bases, with 12 bases left in between. This CDR3 contains 13 residues. The CDR3 DNA follows: TGTGCCAGCAGCCTTGACATAACCACTGAAGCTTTCTTT. Translating it yields CASSLDITTEAFF.

As DNA, the CDR3 is TGCAGTGCTAGAGTTTTAATAACGTCCGGGGCCCAGTACTTC. Protein: CSARVLITSGAQYF. The chain couples TRBV20-1 to TRBJ2-5; tentatively, D is TRBD2 (5 bases). From germline, CDR1 is DFQATT and CDR2 SNEGSKA (reference sequence). Trimming cost V 1 base and J 9 bases, with 18 bases left between them. The CDR3 contains 14 residues.

This clonotype was found a few times. This CDR3 is CASSQTSGGVGDTQYF. CDR3 sequence (DNA): TGCGCCAGCAGCCAGACTAGCGGGGGGGTTGGAGATACGCAGTATTTT. This chain links TRBV4-1 with TRBJ2-3, with TRBD2 identical over 14 bases. The CDR3 totals 16 residues. V gave up 3 bases and J gave up 5 bases; unmatched junction bases: 4. CDR1 MGHRA and CDR2 YSYEKL come from the germline V gene.

In this sample, this clonotype turned up many times. The gene calls are TRBV3-1 and TRBJ1-2; possibly TRBD1 for D (5 bases). The CDR3 consists of 16 residues. Germline V lookup: CDR1 LGHDT, CDR2 YNNKEL (reference sequence). V gave up 5 bases and J gave up 4 bases, with 20 bases separating them. This CDR3 reads CASSVASWGRPYGYTF. DNA for the CDR3: TGTGCCAGCAGCGTAGCGTCTTGGGGACGACCCTATGGCTACACCTTC.

Only a few counts were recorded for this clonotype. V usage is TRBV6-2 or TRBV6-3 and J usage is TRBJ2-6; D call uncertain. With 8 bases removed from V and 0 bases from J, the gap between germline ends came to 14 bases. The CDR3 is 16 residues long. Germline CDR1 and CDR2: MNHEY and SVGEGT. In nucleotides, the CDR3 is TGTGCCAGCGGTCACCAGATTCTCTCTGGGGCCAACGTCCTGACTTTC. It specifies CASGHQILSGANVLTF.

About this clonotype itself: A clone one base away is much larger, so this may be a read error. The CDR3 loop is CASGVGGTAGGELFF. The CDR3 region has the DNA TGTGCCAGCGGCGTCGGGGGGACAGCCGGCGGGGAGCTGTTTTTT. This chain joins TRBV9 and TRBJ2-2; either TRBD1 or TRBD2 may supply D (7 bases each). The CDR3 contains 15 residues. Germline lookup yields CDR1 SGDLS and CDR2 YYNGEE.

V usage is TRBV7-9 and J usage is TRBJ2-7; 7 positions agree with TRBD1. With 0 bases clipped from V and 1 base from J, the junction kept 3 bases outside the gene matches. Per germline, CDR1 SEHNR and CDR2 FQNEAQ (reference sequence). The CDR3 length is 15 residues. CDR3 nucleotides: TGTGCCAGCAGCTTAGCCCAGGGGGATTCCTACGAGCAGTACTTC. It yields the protein CASSLAQGDSYEQYF.

This clonotype was seen ten or more times. V is TRBV6-1 and J is TRBJ1-5; TRBD1 matches at 7 bases. V was clipped by 6 bases and J by 7 bases; unmatched bases: 9. CDR3 length: 14 residues. From germline, CDR1 is MNHNS and CDR2 SASEGT. The DNA for the CDR3 is TGTGCCAGCAGAGGCTTTCAGGGGGGGCAGCCCCAGCATTTT. This translates into CASRGFQGGQPQHF.

A few counts support this clonotype. The V and J genes are TRBV20-1 and TRBJ1-5, with D possibly being TRBD1 (5 bases). Germline V gene lookup returns CDR1 DFQATT and CDR2 SNEGSKA (reference sequence). Trimming cost V 6 bases and J 6 bases, with 15 bases left between them. The CDR3 runs 13 residues. CDR3 residues: CSALGGFGQPQHF. As DNA, the CDR3 is TGCAGTGCGCTTGGGGGGTTCGGTCAGCCCCAGCATTTT.

The chain links TRBV27 to TRBJ2-7; perhaps TRBD2 as D (5 bases). Germline CDR1 is MNHEY and CDR2 is SMNVEV (reference sequence). Trimming shortened V by 5 bases and J by 0 bases, and 20 bases separated the two germline ends. The CDR3 is 17 amino acids. CDR3 nucleotide sequence: TGTGCCAGCAGTACCCCTCGATTGACGGGGTACTCCTACGAGCAGTACTTC. Translated: CASSTPRLTGYSYEQYF.

Notes on this clonotype: Sequence at one end of the junction differs from germline and may be a read error. The gene calls are TRBV29-1 and TRBJ1-2; a possible D gene is TRBD1 (5 bases). The CDR3 runs 13 residues. Germline V gene sequence: CDR1 SQVTM, CDR2 ANQGSEA. The CDR3 loop reads CSVEDRSREGWAF. In nucleotides, the CDR3 is TGCAGCGTTGAAGACCGCAGCAGGGAAGGATGGGCCTTC. Using reference TRBV29-1 and TRBJ1-2 for the parts outside the CDR3, the full variable domain is SAVISQKPSRDICQRGTSLTIQCQVDSQVTMMFWYRQQPGQSLTLIATANQGSEATYESGFVIDKFPISRPNLTFSTLTVSNMSPEDSSIYLCSVEDRSREGWAFGSGTRLTVV.

This clonotype came up a few times. This chain connects TRBV4-1 to TRBJ2-2, with D uncertain. Germline V gene lookup returns CDR1 MGHRA and CDR2 YSYEKL. V was trimmed by 0 bases and J by 5 bases, leaving 7 bases between them. The CDR3 length is 14 residues. As DNA, the CDR3 is TGCGCCAGCAGCCAAGATAGTGGAACCGGGGAGCTGTTTTTT. Residues: CASSQDSGTGELFF.

In regard to this clonotype: This may come from a read error, since a much larger clone is one base off. The chain is built from TRBV12-3 or TRBV12-4 and TRBJ2-2; 10 positions match TRBD2. The CDR3 length is 16 residues. The CDR3 loop reads CVSSSRTSGNTGELFF. CDR3 bases: TGTGTCAGCAGTTCCCGGACTAGCGGGAACACCGGGGAGCTGTTTTTT.

Regarding this clonotype: Being one base from a much bigger clone, this may be a read error. The chain links TRBV27 to TRBJ1-3, with D unresolved. This CDR3 spans 14 amino acids. The V end lost 5 bases, the J end lost 3 bases, and 11 bases lay between the germline ends. CDR1 MNHEY and CDR2 SMNVEV come from the germline V gene (reference sequence). CDR3 DNA sequence: TGTGCCAGCAGTCGCGGAGTCTATGGAAACACCATATATTTT. Amino acids: CASSRGVYGNTIYF.